The 26 T cell receptor beta chains below all came from one sample that was sequenced in a study of response to subunit inactivated influenza vaccine. TCRdb re-called the RT-PCR reads through MiXCR, storing one row per CDR3 protein. The table shows more than 600,000 distinct CDR3 sequences, with roughly 20% occurring only once. Sequencing was performed on PBMCs from blood, taken around 5 days after vaccination. The source of these receptors is a man aged 50 to 60 who received an inactivated influenza vaccine.

This clonotype appeared many times. The chain carries TRBV4-2 and TRBJ2-2; TRBD2 matches at 9 bases. The ends lost 0 bases at V and 3 bases at J; junction bases unmatched: 11. Germline values: CDR1 LGHNA, CDR2 YNFKEQ. This CDR3 is 19 amino acids long. The CDR3 here is CASSQDGIAGALDTGELFF. The CDR3 DNA reads TGTGCCAGCAGCCAAGACGGAATAGCGGGGGCCCTAGACACCGGGGAGCTGTTTTTT.

The chain carries TRBV20-1 and TRBJ2-3; no firm D call. Trimming shortened V by 1 base and J by 5 bases, and 19 bases separated the two germline ends. The germline V gene encodes CDR1 DFQATT and CDR2 SNEGSKA (reference sequence). This CDR3 contains 16 residues. The CDR3 region has the DNA TGCAGTGCTAGAGTTCGTGATTACTCCAACATAGATACGCAGTATTTT. Translated, it gives CSARVRDYSNIDTQYF.

This clonotype was counted between two and nine times. The gene calls are TRBV5-1 and TRBJ2-3; D may be TRBD2 (5 bases). Trimming took off 0 bases at V and 1 base at J, with 12 bases between the two ends. CDR3 length equals 16 residues. The germline V gene has CDR1 SGHRS and CDR2 YFSETQ. This CDR3 is CASSLGYGVRTDTQYF. The CDR3 DNA reads TGCGCCAGCAGCTTGGGGTACGGGGTACGCACAGATACGCAGTATTTT.

For this clonotype: Mismatch with germline at one junction end may stem from a read error. In DNA form, the CDR3 reads TGTGCCAGCACCGATCCGGGGTACCAAGAGACCCTGTACTTC. It specifies CASTDPGYQETLYF. The chain uses TRBV2 and TRBJ2-5, with D possibly being TRBD2 (5 bases). Looked up from germline, CDR1 is SNHLY and CDR2 is FYNNEI. This CDR3 contains 14 residues.

Turning to this clonotype: A read error may account for a junction end that differs from germline. CDR3 residues: CSSSYSGAEVTEAFF. As DNA, the CDR3 is TGTTCCAGCAGTTACTCCGGGGCCGAGGTCACTGAAGCTTTCTTT. The rearrangement uses TRBV6-5 and TRBJ1-1, with D possibly TRBD1 on 5 matching bases. The CDR3 has 15 residues. Germline lookup yields CDR1 MNHEY and CDR2 SVGAGI.

The rearrangement joins TRBV7-2 to TRBJ2-7; D is perhaps TRBD2 (5 bases). Trimming shortened V by 2 bases and J by 3 bases, and 14 bases separated the two germline ends. The CDR3 extends over 15 amino acids. Germline loops: CDR1 SGHTA, CDR2 FQGNSA. In DNA form, the CDR3 reads TGTGCCAGCAGCTTAATCGGCAGGACTTACTACGAGCAGTACTTC. Translation: CASSLIGRTYYEQYF. Looking up the rest from reference TRBV7-2 and TRBJ2-7 gives the full variable domain: GAGVSQSPSNKVTEKGKDVELRCDPISGHTALYWYRQSLGQGLEFLIYFQGNSAPDKSGLPSDRFSAERTGGSVSTLTIQRTQQEDSAVYLCASSLIGRTYYEQYFGPGTRLTVT.

The chain couples TRBV20-1 to TRBJ2-1; D gene unclear. Germline CDR1 reads DFQATT; CDR2 reads SNEGSKA (reference sequence). This CDR3 region has 14 residues. Trimming took 6 bases from V and 2 from J, leaving 14 bases between them. DNA of the CDR3: TGCAGTGCCAAGTCAGGAAATGCCTACAATGAGCAGTTCTTC. Its protein product is CSAKSGNAYNEQFF.

This clonotype was detected only a few times. The chain has TRBV7-2 and TRBJ1-1, with D uncertain. The germline gives CDR1 SGHTA, CDR2 FQGNSA. V was cut by 0 bases and J by 8 bases, with 7 bases left in between. The CDR3 contains 12 residues. CDR3 loop: CASSLAPSEAFF. The CDR3 nucleotides read TGTGCCAGCAGCTTAGCCCCAAGCGAAGCTTTCTTT.

This chain links TRBV5-1 with TRBJ2-3, with D possibly matching TRBD2 (5 bases). The V end lost 8 bases, the J end lost 1 base, and 20 bases lay between the germline ends. Germline V gene data show CDR1 as SGHRS and CDR2 as YFSETQ. This CDR3 has 16 residues. The CDR3 region has the DNA TGCGCCAGTTCGCATACAGCCGGGGATGGCACAGATACGCAGTATTTT. Translating gives CASSHTAGDGTDTQYF. The entire variable domain, with the rest obtained from reference TRBV5-1 and TRBJ2-3, is as follows: KAGVTQTPRYLIKTRGQQVTLSCSPISGHRSVSWYQQTPGQGLQFLFEYFSETQRNKGNFPGRFSGRQFSNSRSEMNVSTLELGDSALYLCASSHTAGDGTDTQYFGPGTRLTVL.

The J gene is TRBJ2-1, the V gene TRBV5-1; 9 positions agree with TRBD2. Trimming removed 6 bases from V and 0 bases from J; junction bases left unmatched: 10. The CDR3 has 17 amino acids. Germline values: CDR1 SGHRS, CDR2 YFSETQ. The DNA for the CDR3 is TGCGCCAGCACCGAGACTAGCGGATCTAGCTCCTACAATGAGCAGTTCTTC. As protein: CASTETSGSSSYNEQFF.

The chain couples TRBV10-2 to TRBJ1-5, with D maybe TRBD1 (5 bases). From germline, CDR1 is WSHSY and CDR2 SAAADI. CDR3 length: 16 residues. V was cut by 4 bases and J by 0 bases, with 13 bases left in between. CDR3 in amino acids: CASSAAGMDSNQPQHF. The CDR3 DNA follows: TGCGCCAGCAGTGCGGCAGGGATGGATAGCAATCAGCCCCAGCATTTT.

Only a few counts were recorded for this clonotype. The gene calls are TRBV20-1 and TRBJ2-5; D remains ambiguous. CDR1 and CDR2 (germline): DFQATT, SNEGSKA (reference sequence). V lost 3 bases and J 5 bases, leaving 22 bases between the germline ends. The CDR3 runs to 16 residues. This CDR3 reads CSARAPPGRLGETQYF. CDR3 DNA sequence: TGCAGTGCTAGGGCCCCCCCGGGTCGTCTCGGGGAGACCCAGTACTTC.

In this sample, this clonotype turned up many times. CDR3: CSARQPGQGNQPQHF. The CDR3 nucleotides are TGCAGTGCTAGACAACCGGGACAGGGGAATCAGCCCCAGCATTTT. The chain employs TRBV20-1 and TRBJ1-5; 10 nucleotides line up with TRBD1. This CDR3 region has 15 residues. Trimming took 2 bases from V and 4 from J; bases not matched to a gene: 5. Germline V gene data show CDR1 as DFQATT and CDR2 as SNEGSKA (reference sequence).

The rearrangement uses TRBV5-6 and TRBJ1-1; 8 nucleotides line up with TRBD1. Per germline, CDR1 SGHDT and CDR2 YYEEEE. The V gene end was trimmed by 3 bases and the J gene end by 5 bases; junction bases not matched to a gene: 12. The CDR3 consists of 16 residues. The CDR3 loop reads CASSWGTGGVRTEAFF. The DNA of the CDR3 is TGTGCCAGCAGCTGGGGGACAGGAGGGGTGAGAACTGAAGCTTTCTTT.

This clonotype was counted between two and nine times. CDR3 nucleotide sequence: TGCGCCAGCAGCTATTCAAGCGGGGTCGGGGGGGTCGGCTATGGCTACACCTTC. This sequence encodes CASSYSSGVGGVGYGYTF. The chain couples TRBV5-1 to TRBJ1-2; possibly TRBD1 for D (5 bases). V lost 3 bases, J lost 4 bases, and 25 bases lay in between. The germline CDR1 and CDR2 sequences are SGHRS and YFSETQ. This CDR3 contains 18 residues.

This rearrangement joins TRBV7-2 to TRBJ1-1; D is unresolved. The germline V gene encodes CDR1 SGHTA and CDR2 FQGNSA. The CDR3 totals 14 residues. Trimming removed 4 bases at V and 4 bases at J, with 13 bases between. The CDR3 region has the DNA TGTGCCAGCAGCTCGACGGGAGCGACCACTGAAGCTTTCTTT. Its translation is CASSSTGATTEAFF.

J is TRBJ2-7 and V is TRBV5-1; 8 positions agree with TRBD1. The germline V gene has CDR1 SGHRS and CDR2 YFSETQ. There are 15 residues in the CDR3. V dropped 4 bases and J dropped 4; count of bases not matched to a gene: 10. Written as DNA, the CDR3 is TGCGCCAGCAGCGTCATAGGGACAGGAGGGTACGAGCAGTACTTC. Protein product: CASSVIGTGGYEQYF.

This clonotype turned up a few times. The V and J genes are TRBV20-1 and TRBJ2-1, with a tentative D call TRBD2 (7 bases). Germline CDR1 is DFQATT and CDR2 is SNEGSKA (reference sequence). V gave up 5 bases and J gave up 5 bases, with 22 bases separating them. This CDR3 spans 16 amino acids. This CDR3 reads CSAGGGVAGKDNEQFF. CDR3 nucleotides: TGCAGTGCTGGAGGGGGGGTTGCGGGCAAGGACAATGAGCAGTTCTTC.

The chain couples TRBV10-3 to TRBJ2-1, with 9 positions matching TRBD2. Trimming at V came to 3 bases and at J to 5 bases, leaving 14 bases not matched to a gene. Germline CDR1 ENHRY, CDR2 SYGVKD. The CDR3 totals 18 residues. The DNA of the CDR3 is TGTGCCATCAGTGACGTCGTATCCTCGAGCGGGGGGAACAATGAGCAGTTCTTC. Translated: CAISDVVSSSGGNNEQFF.

This clonotype came up a few times. This chain joins TRBV7-2 and TRBJ2-7; D might be TRBD1 or TRBD2, each matching 5 bases. Trimming stripped 4 bases from V and 0 bases from J, with 13 bases between. This CDR3 spans 15 amino acids. Germline V CDR1 and CDR2: SGHTA, FQGNSA. CDR3 nucleotide sequence: TGTGCCAGCAGCTACGGCACGGGGCACTCCTACGAGCAGTACTTC. Translating it yields CASSYGTGHSYEQYF.

This clonotype appeared a few times. The chain joins TRBV5-1 to TRBJ2-7, with TRBD1 matching over 9 bases. V lost 3 bases and J lost 4; bases outside the gene matches: 8. Germline V gene data show CDR1 as SGHRS and CDR2 as YFSETQ. The CDR3 length is 15 residues. CDR3: CASSSRGTGTYEQYF. DNA for the CDR3: TGCGCCAGCAGCTCCCGGGGGACAGGGACTTACGAGCAGTACTTC.

This clonotype turned up a few times. The chain has TRBV27 and TRBJ2-2; D ambiguous. The CDR3 sequence is 14 residues long. Germline lookup yields CDR1 MNHEY and CDR2 SMNVEV (reference sequence). V gave up 1 base and J gave up 3 bases, with 6 bases separating them. The CDR3 region has the DNA TGTGCCAGCAGTTTATATTGGGACACCGGGGAGCTGTTTTTT. It yields the protein CASSLYWDTGELFF.

This clonotype was observed a handful of times. The genes are TRBV10-3 and TRBJ2-5; possibly TRBD1 for D (8 bases). The CDR3 extends over 15 amino acids. Looked up from germline, CDR1 is ENHRY and CDR2 is SYGVKD. Trimming shortened V by 6 bases and J by 0 bases, and 14 bases separated the two germline ends. The CDR3: CAIRGGGQDQETQYF. The CDR3 nucleotides read TGTGCCATCAGGGGGGGGGGACAGGACCAAGAGACCCAGTACTTC.

This sequence joins TRBV4-1 and TRBJ2-7; TRBD1 agrees at 7 bases. The CDR3 consists of 17 residues. CDR1 and CDR2 from the germline V gene are MGHRA and YSYEKL. J was trimmed by 2 bases and V by 3 bases; bases with no gene match: 13. The CDR3 sequence: CASSQWDSANPAYEQYF. The CDR3 DNA sequence: TGCGCCAGCAGCCAGTGGGACAGTGCCAATCCGGCCTACGAGCAGTACTTC.

The rearrangement links TRBV6-5 to TRBJ2-7; no firm D call. Germline V lookup: CDR1 MNHEY, CDR2 SVGAGI. Trimming cost V 3 bases and J 0 bases, with 9 bases left between them. The CDR3 runs to 14 residues. CDR3 protein: CASSYQASSYEQYF. Here the CDR3 DNA reads TGTGCCAGCAGTTATCAGGCCAGCTCCTACGAGCAGTACTTC.

The V and J genes are TRBV29-1 and TRBJ2-4; D gene unclear. Trimming removed 4 bases from V and 10 bases from J, with 11 bases in between. Germline-derived CDR1 and CDR2 are SQVTM and ANQGSEA. CDR3 length equals 11 residues. The DNA for the CDR3 is TGCAGCGTTGCAGCTGGGCCAATTCAGTACTTC. Its translation is CSVAAGPIQYF. The variable domain in full, completed from reference TRBV29-1 and TRBJ2-4, reads SAVISQKPSRDICQRGTSLTIQCQVDSQVTMMFWYRQQPGQSLTLIATANQGSEATYESGFVIDKFPISRPNLTFSTLTVSNMSPEDSSIYLCSVAAGPIQYFGAGTRLSVL.